Sequencing of this TCR beta chain was carried out in a study of T cell changes during pregnancy in multiple sclerosis. Produced via immunoSEQ multiplex PCR; TCRdb's table is partial and in-frame only. The table includes 40,000 or so clones, over 75% detected once. Unmatched junction bases numbered 11, after V lost 9 bases and J lost 3 bases. Germline V gene sequence: CDR1 MNHNY, CDR2 SVGAGI (reference sequence). The CDR3 runs to 14 residues. The source of this sequence is a female donor in good health, enrolled as a control in a pregnancy study. The J gene is TRBJ2-7, the V gene TRBV6-6; 7 bases map to TRBD1. The specimen comprised CD4+ T cells from peripheral blood mononuclear cells, sampled in the first trimester of pregnancy. CDR3 DNA sequence: TGTGCCAGTCGACAGGGTGGGATGGTCTACGAGCAGTACTTC. It translates to CASRQGGMVYEQYF.